This TCR beta chain emerged from a study of vaccination and CD4 T cells after COVID-19. Study conclusions and caveats: Post-vaccination reactive clonotypes (median approximately 38) did not differ significantly from post-infection (more than 20).

The Oncomine TCR Beta short-read assay sequenced DNA from cultured CD4+ T cells. TCRdb reprocessed the PCR reads via MiXCR and lists one record per CDR3 protein. The data show around 6,300 distinct CDR3 sequences, roughly 18% seen once. Treatment defined: approximately nine-day PBMC culture with coronavirus spike peptide pools or control peptides (ViraFEST assay). In its sample, this clonotype was seen a few times. No antigen is known for it. CDR3 size: 15 residues. Trimming at V came to 4 bases and at J to 4 bases, leaving 6 bases not matched to a gene. The germline gives CDR1 SGHNT, CDR2 YYREEE (reference sequence).

The chain combines TRBV5-4 with TRBJ2-7, with 12 positions matching TRBD1. Sequenced: CD4+ T cells from blood, cultured in vitro. This receptor was obtained from a human donor who had recovered from COVID-19. The CDR3 reads CASSSRDRGHYEQYF. DNA for the CDR3: TGTGCCAGCAGCAGCCGGGACAGGGGGCATTACGAGCAGTACTTC.